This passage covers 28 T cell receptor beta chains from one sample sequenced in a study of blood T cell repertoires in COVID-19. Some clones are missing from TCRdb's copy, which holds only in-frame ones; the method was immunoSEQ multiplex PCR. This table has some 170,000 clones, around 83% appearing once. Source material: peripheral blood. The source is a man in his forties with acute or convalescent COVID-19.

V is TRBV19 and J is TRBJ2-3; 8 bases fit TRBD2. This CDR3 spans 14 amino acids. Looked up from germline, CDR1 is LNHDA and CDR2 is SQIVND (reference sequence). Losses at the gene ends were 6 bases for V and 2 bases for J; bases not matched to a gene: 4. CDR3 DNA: TGTGCCAGTAGCCCGGGGGGGATCACAGATACGCAGTATTTT. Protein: CASSPGGITDTQYF.

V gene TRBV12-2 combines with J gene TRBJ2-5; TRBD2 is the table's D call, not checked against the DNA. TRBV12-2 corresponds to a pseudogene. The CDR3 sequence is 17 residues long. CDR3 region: CASRFGLAGGYQETQYF. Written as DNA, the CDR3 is TGTGCAAGTCGCTTTGGACTAGCGGGGGGGTACCAAGAGACCCAGTACTTC.

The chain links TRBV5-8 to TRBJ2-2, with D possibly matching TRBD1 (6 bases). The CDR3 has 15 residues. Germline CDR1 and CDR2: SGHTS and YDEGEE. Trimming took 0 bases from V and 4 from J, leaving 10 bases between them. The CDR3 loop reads CASSLGTAFTGELFF. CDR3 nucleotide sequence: TGTGCCAGCAGCTTGGGGACAGCTTTCACCGGGGAGCTGTTTTTT. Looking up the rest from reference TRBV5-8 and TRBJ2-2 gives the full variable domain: EAGVTQSPTHLIKTRGQQATLRCSPISGHTSVYWYQQALGLGLQFLLWYDEGEERNRGNFPPRFSGRQFPNYSSELNVNALELEDSALYLCASSLGTAFTGELFFGEGSRLTVL.

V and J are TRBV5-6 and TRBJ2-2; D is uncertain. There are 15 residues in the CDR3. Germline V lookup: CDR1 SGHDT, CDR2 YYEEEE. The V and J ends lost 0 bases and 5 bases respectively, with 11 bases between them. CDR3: CASSLELRSTGELFF. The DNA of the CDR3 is TGTGCCAGCAGCTTGGAACTACGTTCAACCGGGGAGCTGTTTTTT.

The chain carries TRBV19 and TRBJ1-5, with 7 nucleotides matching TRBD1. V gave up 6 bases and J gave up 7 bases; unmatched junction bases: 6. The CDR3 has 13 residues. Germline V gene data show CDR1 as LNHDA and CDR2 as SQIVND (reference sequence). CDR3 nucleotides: TGTGCCAGTAGGGGACAGTTGGGACAGCCCCAGCATTTT. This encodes CASRGQLGQPQHF.

The CDR3 DNA sequence: TGTGCCAGCAGTAGAACTTCCGTCCTCAATTCACCCCTCCACTTT. Translation gives CASSRTSVLNSPLHF. The chain has TRBV6-2 or TRBV6-3 and TRBJ1-6; no clear D. The V end was cut by 5 bases, the J end by 7 bases, with 15 bases between. CDR3 length: 15 residues. Germline CDR1 MNHEY, CDR2 SVGEGT.

The DNA for the CDR3 is TGTGCCAGCAGCTTCGGACTGGCGGCGAACACTGAAGCTTTCTTT. It specifies CASSFGLAANTEAFF. The J gene is TRBJ1-1, the V gene TRBV7-9, with D hard to call. Germline values: CDR1 SEHNR, CDR2 FQNEAQ (reference sequence). CDR3 length equals 15 residues. The V gene lost 3 bases and the J gene lost 1 base, with 12 bases spanning the gap. Variable domain in full (rest from reference TRBV7-9 and TRBJ1-1): DTGVSQNPRHKITKRGQNVTFRCDPISEHNRLYWYRQTLGQGPEFLTYFQNEAQLEKSRLLSDRFSAERPKGSFSTLEIQRTEQGDSAMYLCASSFGLAANTEAFFGQGTRLTVV.

Here the CDR3 DNA reads TGTGCCAGCAGCCAAGATTCAACTCCTCCTTACAATGAGCAGTTCTTC. Translated, it gives CASSQDSTPPYNEQFF. The chain joins TRBV3-1 (or the pseudogene TRBV3-2) to TRBJ2-1; D unresolved. V was pared by 0 bases and J by 4 bases, with 13 bases between. The CDR3 has 16 residues. The germline gives CDR1 LGHDT, CDR2 YNNKEL (reference sequence).

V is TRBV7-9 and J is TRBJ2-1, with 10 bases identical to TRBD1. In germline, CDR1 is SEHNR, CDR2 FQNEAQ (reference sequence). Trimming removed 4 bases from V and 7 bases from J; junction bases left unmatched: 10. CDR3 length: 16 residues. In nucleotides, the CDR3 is TGTGCCAGCAGCTCCGCCCGGGACAGGGGCTTAAATGAGCAGTTCTTC. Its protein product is CASSSARDRGLNEQFF.

The CDR3 loop reads CASSLGVGGGQNEQFF. CDR3 bases: TGTGCCAGCAGCCTGGGCGTTGGCGGGGGGCAAAATGAGCAGTTCTTC. V and J are TRBV3-1 (or the pseudogene TRBV3-2) and TRBJ2-1, with 8 bases that match TRBD2. Germline CDR1 and CDR2: LGHDT and YNNKEL (reference sequence). The length of the CDR3 is 16 residues. V was pared by 4 bases and J by 7 bases, with 12 bases of the junction left unmatched.

CDR3 sequence: CASSVRGGTGELFF. The CDR3 DNA reads TGTGCCAGTAGTGTGAGGGGGGGGACCGGGGAGCTGTTTTTT. This rearrangement joins TRBV19 to TRBJ2-2, with a tentative D call TRBD2 (7 bases). The CDR3 has 14 amino acids. V lost 5 bases, J lost 5 bases, and 12 bases lay in between. Germline CDR1 LNHDA, CDR2 SQIVND (reference sequence).

CDR3 sequence (DNA): TGCGCCAGCACAACTTTAGACAAGAACACTGAAGCTTTCTTT. Translation: CASTTLDKNTEAFF. The rearrangement joins TRBV5-1 to TRBJ1-1; the D is unclear. The CDR3 runs to 14 residues. Germline CDR1 is SGHRS and CDR2 is YFSETQ. The V gene lost 6 bases and the J gene lost 1 base, with 13 bases spanning the gap.

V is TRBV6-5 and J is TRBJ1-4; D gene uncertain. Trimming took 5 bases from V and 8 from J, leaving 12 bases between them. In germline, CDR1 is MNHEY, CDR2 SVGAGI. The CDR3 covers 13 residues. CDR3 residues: CASSRTRNEKLFF. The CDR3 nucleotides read TGTGCCAGCAGTCGCACCAGAAACGAAAAACTGTTTTTT.

CDR3 protein: CASSTGPVAPEDRTPNTGELFF. The CDR3 bases are TGCGCCAGCAGCACCGGTCCGGTTGCCCCCGAGGACAGGACCCCGAACACCGGGGAGCTGTTTTTT. The chain uses TRBV5-1 and TRBJ2-2; TRBD1 agrees at 7 bases. With 4 bases clipped from V and 0 bases from J, the junction kept 24 bases outside the gene matches. Germline assignment: CDR1 SGHRS and CDR2 YFSETQ. This CDR3 is 22 amino acids long.

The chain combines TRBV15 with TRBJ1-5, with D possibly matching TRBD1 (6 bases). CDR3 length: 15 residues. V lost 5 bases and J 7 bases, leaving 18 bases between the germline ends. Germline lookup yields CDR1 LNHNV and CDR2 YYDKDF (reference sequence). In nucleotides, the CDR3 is TGTGCCACCAGCCAATCGACAGGACTTTTACAGCCCCAGCATTTT. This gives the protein CATSQSTGLLQPQHF.

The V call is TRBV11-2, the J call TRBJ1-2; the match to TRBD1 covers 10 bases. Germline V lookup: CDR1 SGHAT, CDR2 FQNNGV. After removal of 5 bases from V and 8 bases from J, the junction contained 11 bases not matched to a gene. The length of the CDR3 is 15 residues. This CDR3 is CASSPTRQGARGYTF. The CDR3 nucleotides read TGTGCCAGCAGCCCAACCCGACAGGGGGCGCGCGGCTACACCTTC.

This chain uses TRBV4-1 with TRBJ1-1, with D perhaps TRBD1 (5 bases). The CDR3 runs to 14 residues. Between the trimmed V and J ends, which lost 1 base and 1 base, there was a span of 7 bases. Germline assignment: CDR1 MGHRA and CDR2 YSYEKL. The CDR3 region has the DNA TGCGCCAGCAGCCAAGGACAGAAGAACACTGAAGCTTTCTTT. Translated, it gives CASSQGQKNTEAFF.

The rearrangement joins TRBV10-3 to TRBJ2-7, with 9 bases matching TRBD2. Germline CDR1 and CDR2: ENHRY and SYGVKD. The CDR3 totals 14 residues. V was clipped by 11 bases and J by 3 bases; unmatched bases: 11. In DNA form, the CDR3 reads TGTGCCGCAACCACTAGCGGGCCACGCTACGAGCAGTACTTC. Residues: CAATTSGPRYEQYF.

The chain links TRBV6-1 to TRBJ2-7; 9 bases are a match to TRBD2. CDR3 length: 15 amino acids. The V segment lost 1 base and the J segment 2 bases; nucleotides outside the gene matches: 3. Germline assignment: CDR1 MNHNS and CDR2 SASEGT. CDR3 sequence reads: CASSEEGGGAYEQYF. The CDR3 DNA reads TGTGCCAGCAGTGAAGAGGGCGGGGGGGCCTACGAGCAGTACTTC.

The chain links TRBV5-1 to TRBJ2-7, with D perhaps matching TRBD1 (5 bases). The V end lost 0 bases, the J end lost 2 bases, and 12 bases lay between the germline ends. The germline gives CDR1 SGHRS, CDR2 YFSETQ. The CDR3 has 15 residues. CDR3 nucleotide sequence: TGCGCCAGCAGCTTGGAGGGGTCCCAGACCTACGAGCAGTACTTC. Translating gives CASSLEGSQTYEQYF. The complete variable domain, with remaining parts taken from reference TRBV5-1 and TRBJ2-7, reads KAGVTQTPRYLIKTRGQQVTLSCSPISGHRSVSWYQQTPGQGLQFLFEYFSETQRNKGNFPGRFSGRQFSNSRSEMNVSTLELGDSALYLCASSLEGSQTYEQYFGPGTRLTVT.

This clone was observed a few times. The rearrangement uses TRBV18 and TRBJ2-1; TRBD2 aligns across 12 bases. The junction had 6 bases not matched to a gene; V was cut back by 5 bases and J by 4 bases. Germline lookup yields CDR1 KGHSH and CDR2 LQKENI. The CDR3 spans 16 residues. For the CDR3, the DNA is TGTGCCAGCTCATCCCGACTAGCGGGGGAGTACAATGAGCAGTTCTTC. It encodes CASSSRLAGEYNEQFF.

CDR3: CASSLWHRIGYEQYF. The CDR3 nucleotides are TGTGCCAGTAGCCTCTGGCACAGAATAGGCTACGAGCAGTACTTC. The chain combines TRBV19 with TRBJ2-7; no definite D call. CDR3 length: 15 amino acids. The germline gives CDR1 LNHDA, CDR2 SQIVND (reference sequence). V lost 6 bases and J 3 bases, leaving 18 bases between the germline ends.

The CDR3 region is CASSFWTGSGELFF. The CDR3 DNA reads as TGTGCCAGCAGCTTTTGGACAGGGAGCGGGGAGCTGTTTTTT. The chain combines TRBV7-3 with TRBJ2-2, with TRBD1 matching 8 bases. The CDR3 runs to 14 residues. With 3 bases clipped from V and 7 bases from J, the junction kept 4 bases outside the gene matches. The germline V gene encodes CDR1 SGHTA and CDR2 FQGTGA. Based on the CDR3 plus reference TRBV7-3 and TRBJ2-2, the full variable domain is GAGVSQTPSNKVTEKGKYVELRCDPISGHTALYWYRQSLGQGPEFLIYFQGTGAADDSGLPNDRFFAVRPEGSVSTLKIQRTERGDSAVYLCASSFWTGSGELFFGEGSRLTVL.

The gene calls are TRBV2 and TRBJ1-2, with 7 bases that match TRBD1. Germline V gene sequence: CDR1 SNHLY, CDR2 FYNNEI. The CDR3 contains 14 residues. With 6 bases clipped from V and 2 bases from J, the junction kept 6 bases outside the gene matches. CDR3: CASRPGTANYGYTF. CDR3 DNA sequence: TGTGCCAGCAGGCCCGGGACAGCGAACTATGGCTACACCTTC.

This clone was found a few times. For the CDR3, the DNA is TGTGCTAGTGGTTTGGGCCGGGTTGAGCAGTTCTTC. Its translation is CASGLGRVEQFF. The chain couples TRBV12-5 to TRBJ2-1; no clear D. V lost 1 base to trimming and J lost 9 bases, with 7 bases between them. The CDR3 sequence is 12 residues long. Germline CDR1 LGHNT, CDR2 FRNRAP.

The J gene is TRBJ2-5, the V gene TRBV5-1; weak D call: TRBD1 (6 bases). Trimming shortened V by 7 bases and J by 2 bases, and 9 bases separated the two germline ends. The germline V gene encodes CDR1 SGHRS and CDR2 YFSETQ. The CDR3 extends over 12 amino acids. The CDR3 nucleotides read TGCGCCAGCCACAGGGATCAAGAGACCCAGTACTTC. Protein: CASHRDQETQYF. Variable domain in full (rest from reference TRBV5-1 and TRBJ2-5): KAGVTQTPRYLIKTRGQQVTLSCSPISGHRSVSWYQQTPGQGLQFLFEYFSETQRNKGNFPGRFSGRQFSNSRSEMNVSTLELGDSALYLCASHRDQETQYFGPGTRLLVL.

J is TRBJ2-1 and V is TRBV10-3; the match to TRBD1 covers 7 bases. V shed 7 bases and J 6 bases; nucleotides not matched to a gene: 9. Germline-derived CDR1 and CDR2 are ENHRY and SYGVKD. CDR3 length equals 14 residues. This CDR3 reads CAIKGGEILNEQFF. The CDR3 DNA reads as TGTGCCATCAAAGGGGGCGAAATTCTCAATGAGCAGTTCTTC.

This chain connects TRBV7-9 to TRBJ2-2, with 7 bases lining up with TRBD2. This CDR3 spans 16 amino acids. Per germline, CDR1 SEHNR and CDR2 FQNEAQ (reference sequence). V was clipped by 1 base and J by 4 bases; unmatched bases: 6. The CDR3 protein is CASSLGLAESTGELFF. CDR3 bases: TGTGCCAGCAGCTTAGGTCTAGCGGAAAGCACCGGGGAGCTGTTTTTT.